This is a list of T cell receptor beta chains from one sample in a study of T-cell memory formation after mild COVID-19. TCRdb re-derived calls from the 5' RACE reads in MiXCR, one entry per CDR3 protein. Of 540,000 or so distinct CDR3 sequences in the sample, roughly 20% are singletons; the top ten hold approximately 13%. Sequenced input: PBMCs or a T cell subset sorted from them (not recorded which). The receptors originated from an adult woman who had mild COVID-19 (a few samples of this study predate the infection). Cell type and time point are not known. Both conserved end residues are part of each CDR3. D genes are given only for firm matches. Some rows mark clone size as missing; the rest say once, few, many or name a class of expanded clone.

j_gene	v_gene	abundance	d_gene	CDR3nt	CDR3aa
TRBJ2-7	TRBV7-9	few	-	TGTGCGACGAGAGGTCAATCGGACAGTTCGCAGTACTTC	CATRGQSDSSQYF
TRBJ2-3	TRBV27	-	-	TGTGCCAGCACCATGACCGGACAGCCTACAGATACGCAGTATTTT	CASTMTGQPTDTQYF
TRBJ2-5	TRBV7-2	-	TRBD2	TGTGCCAGCAGTCCTGGGCTAGCGGGGGGGTCGGAGACCCAGTACTTC	CASSPGLAGGSETQYF
TRBJ2-7	TRBV6-5	-	TRBD1	TGTGCCAGCAGTTACTCGGGGACAGGCGGTTCAGGGTCCTACGAGCAGTACTTC	CASSYSGTGGSGSYEQYF
TRBJ2-7	TRBV7-2	-	TRBD2	TGTGCCAGCAGCCTGGGGACTAGCGGGATGTACGAGCAGTACTTC	CASSLGTSGMYEQYF
TRBJ1-6	TRBV27	once	-	TGTGCCAGCAGTGTCCTCGCCGGACAGAATTTCCCCCTCCACTTT	CASSVLAGQNFPLHF
TRBJ2-4	TRBV20-1	-	-	TGCAGTGCTATACCAACACCCCGGAGACTAGGCAAAAACATTCAGTACTTC	CSAIPTPRRLGKNIQYF
TRBJ2-3	TRBV2	-	TRBD1	TGTGCCAGCAGTGAAGACGGATCACGGACAGGGAAGGAGCACACAGATACGCAGTATTTT	CASSEDGSRTGKEHTDTQYF
TRBJ1-2	TRBV7-9	-	-	TGTGCCACCATAAATAGAGGGGCCGGGGACTATGGCTACACCTTC	CATINRGAGDYGYTF
TRBJ2-1	TRBV5-1	few	-	TGCGCCAGCAGCTTGGAGTCCCCCCCCCTAGGGGAGCAGTTCTTC	CASSLESPPLGEQFF
TRBJ2-7	TRBV27	-	-	TGTGCCAGCAGTTTATTCGGACCAGCCTACGAGCAGTACTTC	CASSLFGPAYEQYF
TRBJ2-1	TRBV7-6	-	-	TGTGCCAGCAGCCCCGCCCGTAGTGGAGCCAGGGGCGGAAATGAGCAGTTCTTC	CASSPARSGARGGNEQFF
TRBJ1-4	TRBV7-8	few	-	TGTGCCAGCAGCTTAGCTCCTGCAACTAATGAAAAACTGTTTTTT	CASSLAPATNEKLFF
TRBJ2-2	TRBV6-5	once	TRBD1	TGTGCCACCAGAACTAAGTATGACAGGGGGCGAGGCACCGGGGAGCTGTTTTTT	CATRTKYDRGRGTGELFF
TRBJ2-3	TRBV10-3	-	-	TGTGCCATCAGTGCGGGCGGGACTGAGGGGGATACGCAGTATTTT	CAISAGGTEGDTQYF
TRBJ2-2	TRBV15	few	-	TGTGCCACTAATCAGGAATACGCGAACACCGGGGAGCTGTTTTTT	CATNQEYANTGELFF
TRBJ1-1	TRBV9	few	-	TGTGCCAGCAGCGCCGGACAGAGGAACACTGAAGCTTTCTTT	CASSAGQRNTEAFF
TRBJ1-2	TRBV5-6	few	TRBD1	TGTGCCAGCAGCCTCACAGGGGTTTCGGACTATGGCTACACCTTC	CASSLTGVSDYGYTF
TRBJ1-2	TRBV7-9	many	TRBD1	TGTGCCAGCAGCTTAGGACAGGGGGCGAACTATGGCTACACCTTC	CASSLGQGANYGYTF
TRBJ2-3	TRBV4-2	many	TRBD1	TGTGCCAGCAGCCGGACAGGCTCCACAGATACGCAGTATTTT	CASSRTGSTDTQYF
TRBJ2-5	TRBV5-1	-	TRBD1	TGCGCCAGCAGCTTATTAGGGGGCGAAGAGACCCAGTACTTC	CASSLLGGEETQYF
TRBJ2-7	TRBV7-3	-	TRBD1	TGTGCCAGCAGGGCCGGGACAGGGACCTACGAGCAGTACTTC	CASRAGTGTYEQYF
TRBJ2-3	TRBV29-1	-	-	TGCAGCGCCACCCGGGGCCCCACAGATACGCAGTATTTT	CSATRGPTDTQYF
TRBJ1-5	TRBV12-3/TRBV12-4	many	-	TGTGCCAGCAGTCCCCGGGCAGGTTGGCAGCCCCAGCATTTT	CASSPRAGWQPQHF
TRBJ2-7	TRBV9	-	TRBD2	TGTGCCAGCAGCGTCGCTAGCGGGATGGCGTACGAGCAGTACTTC	CASSVASGMAYEQYF
TRBJ1-6	TRBV5-1	-	-	TGCGCCAGCAGCTTGGAGGGGTCCCCCGTTTCACCCCTCCACTTT	CASSLEGSPVSPLHF